The clone carrying this T cell receptor (beta chain) has ten or more counts. Germline V gene sequence: CDR1 LNHDA, CDR2 SQIVND (reference sequence). This CDR3 is built from 15 residues. V lost 5 bases, J lost 1 base, and 6 bases stayed unmatched. This record comes from a study of T cells in Graves' hyperthyroidism and ophthalmopathy. Using RNA transcripts as the source, TCR beta CDR3 regions were amplified. Initially, a first-round RT-PCR of the TCR CDR3 employed the HTBI primer set. MiXCR, run by TCRdb on the multiplex PCR reads, gives a single entry per CDR3 protein. Counted here are some 760,000 distinct CDR3 sequences, 14% occurring once; the ten biggest clones make up 10%. Stability of Graves' hyperthyroidism was defined as absent ophthalmopathy progression within 18 months. In patients aged 18 to 65, hyperthyroidism was newly diagnosed, with duration under 2 months. Patients were excluded for uncontrolled infection, other autoimmune disease, pregnancy or lactation. On the basis of clinical symptoms, serum thyroxine and TRAb, thyroid ultrasound and orbital computed tomography, diagnoses were made.

The clonotype comes from a woman in her late teens or twenties with Graves' hyperthyroidism. The sample was blood. V and J are TRBV19 and TRBJ1-1; 8 bases are a match to TRBD1. The CDR3 here is CASSDDRGPNTEAFF. CDR3 coding DNA: TGTGCCAGTAGTGACGACAGGGGCCCGAACACTGAAGCTTTCTTT.